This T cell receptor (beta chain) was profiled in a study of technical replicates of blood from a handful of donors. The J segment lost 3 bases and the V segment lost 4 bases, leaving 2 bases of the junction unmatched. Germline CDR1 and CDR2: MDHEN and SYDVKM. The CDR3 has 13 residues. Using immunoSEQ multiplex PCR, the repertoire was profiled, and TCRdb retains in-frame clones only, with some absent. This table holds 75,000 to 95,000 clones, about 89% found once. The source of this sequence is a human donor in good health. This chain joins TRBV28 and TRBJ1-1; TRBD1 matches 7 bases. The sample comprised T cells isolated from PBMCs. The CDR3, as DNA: TGTGCCAGCAGTTCGGACAGGTACACTGAAGCTTTCTTT. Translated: CASSSDRYTEAFF.